This TCR beta chain derives from a study of shared clonotypes between healthy human individuals (dated by TCRdb to about 2020). Concerning the study at large: The cohort comprised two women and a few men aged 18 to 49 years. Per donor, three plates each were used for CD4 naive and CD4 memory, two for CD8 naive, and one for CD8 memory. Blood TCR repertoires of five healthy adults were deeply sequenced to estimate repertoire size and the extent of clonotype sharing between individuals. Libraries were prepared and TCR repertoires were sequenced by different laboratories using diverse techniques, in order to increase sequencing depth and limit assay-specific biases. Leukapheresis yielded between about 0.94 and 9 billion PBMCs per donor.

In the case of this clone: It lacks a known antigen. The record has no base qualities; no much larger clone is one base away.

TCR CDR3 regions were amplified from genomic DNA by multiplex PCR using the deep immunoSEQ assay. Extracted genomic DNA from each cell subset was spread evenly across all wells of several immunoSEQ 96-well plates, with each plate serving as a replicate. For sorted subsets, roughly 190 ng of genomic DNA, equivalent to 25,000 to 35,000 T cell genomes, went into each replicate PCR. The purified libraries were quantified using a Qubit 3.0 fluorometer, sized with a Bioanalyzer 2100, and then quantified again using the KAPA Library Quantification kit. A separate single-read 150-cycle Illumina NextSeq 550 flow cell was used to sequence each immunoSEQ 96-well plate. The authors processed their data as follows. The immunoSEQ output contained only junctional sequences without quality scores, so filtering could not match that applied to full-length reads. Sequences were annotated with PyIR, a Python wrapper for IgBLAST v1.9, and V/J genes and CDR3 were assigned using IMGT germline references. Reads were filtered out if the reads had weak V/J assignments (E-value above 1e-6), no CDR3, stop codons, out-of-frame junctions, or ambiguous translated residues. V3J clonotypes were defined as sequences sharing the same inferred V gene, J gene, and CDR3 amino acid sequence. Percentage overlap between repertoires was computed as shared unique clonotypes divided by the size of the smaller repertoire. Repertoire richness was assessed with RTK rarefaction, the Chao1 estimator, and Recon v2.1 estimates of unobserved clonotypes. Generation probabilities were computed with OLGA for all TCRbeta clonotypes obtained by the gDNA method from four donors. What TCRdb holds here is the immuneACCESS table cut down to in-frame rearrangements. Part of the clones is not present; checked against another copy, under half of the missing clones reflect an unresolved V gene, and the others are unexplained. D and trimming come from the DNA, and the V and J calls and clone size come from that table. The sample includes about 800,000 clones, with just over 95% observed a single time. The ten largest account for around 0.25% of the sample.

For the CD8 naive samples, CD45RO-negative cells were positively selected for CCR7, yielding a CD45RA+CCR7+ population from which TemRA cells were excluded. Donors were healthy HIV-negative adults with no recently reported acute infections or vaccinations. Every donor was a Caucasian adult living in Nashville, Tennessee, USA. Blood was collected by leukapheresis, and PBMCs were isolated by Ficoll-Histopaque density gradient centrifugation and then cryopreserved in liquid nitrogen vapor phase. Analytical flow cytometry was used to check the purity and quantity of each magnetically sorted T cell population. Genomic DNA was isolated from every sorted fraction and measured by UV absorbance on a Nanodrop 2000c. Broad study findings and their caveats: Rarefaction of sorted-subset datasets indicated incomplete sequencing despite the large sequencing depth. Only blood was sampled, and tissue TCR repertoires likely differ from those in blood. Compared with non-shared clonotypes, clonotypes shared by all four sorted-subset donors had higher generation probabilities. Because the study included only a small number of donors, the genetic and exposure-history diversity represented was limited. Larger estimated clonotype richness was generally found for naive subsets than for memory subsets. Sharing across a few donors was observed for roughly 5% of naive CD4, 3% to 4% of naive CD8, over 2% of memory CD4, and about 0.38% of memory CD8 clonotypes. Based on pairwise subsampling, the degree of clonotype sharing among donors was expected to be affected by sequencing depth.

The CDR3 goes from the cysteine to the phenylalanine over 14 residues. Only the CDR3 portion is preserved as DNA: 42 bases, with reading frame beginning at the first base. At the junction V is shortened by 0 bases and J by 7 bases, with 13 bases in between. In the germline V gene, CDR1 corresponds to MGHRA and CDR2 to YSYEKL. The receptor was derived from a young man in good health. What was sequenced was naive CD8+ T cells sorted from blood. Taken with the paper, the label for cell subset or site translates to: CD45RA+CCR7+. The V and J segments used are TRBV4-1 and TRBJ2-7; TRBD2 is a weak D gene call, 5 bases matching. The DNA sequence follows: TGCGCCAGCAGCCAAGAGGCCGACCGCGGGGAGCAGTACTTC. Its amino acids are CASSQEADRGEQYF.